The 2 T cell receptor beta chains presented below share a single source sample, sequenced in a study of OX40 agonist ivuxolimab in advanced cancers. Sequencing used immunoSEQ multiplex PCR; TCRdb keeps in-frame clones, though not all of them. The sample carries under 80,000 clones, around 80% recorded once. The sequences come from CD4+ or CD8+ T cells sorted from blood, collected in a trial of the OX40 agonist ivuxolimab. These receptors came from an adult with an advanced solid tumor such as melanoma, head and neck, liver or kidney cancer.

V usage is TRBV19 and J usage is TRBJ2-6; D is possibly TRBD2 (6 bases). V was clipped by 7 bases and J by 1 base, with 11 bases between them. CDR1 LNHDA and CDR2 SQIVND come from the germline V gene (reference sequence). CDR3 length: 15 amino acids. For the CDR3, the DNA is TGTGCCAGTACTCTGACTAGATCTGGGGCCAACGTCCTGACTTTC. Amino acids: CASTLTRSGANVLTF.

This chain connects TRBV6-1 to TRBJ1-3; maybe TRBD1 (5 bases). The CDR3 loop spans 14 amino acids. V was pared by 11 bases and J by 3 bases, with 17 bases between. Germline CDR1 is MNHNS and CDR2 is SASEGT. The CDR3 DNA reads TGTGCCGCCTTTTTCCAGGGCTTTGGAAACACCATATATTTT. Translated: CAAFFQGFGNTIYF.